What follows are 30 T cell receptor beta chains derived from one specimen sequenced in a study of early T cells in non-severe SARS-CoV-2 infection. One entry per CDR3 protein, called by TCRdb with MiXCR from the 5' RACE reads. Found here are approximately 81,000 distinct CDR3 sequences, more than 5% of them singletons; the top ten hold just under 8%. The sample was whole blood. The receptors stem from an adult who was a healthcare worker with PCR-confirmed SARS-CoV-2 infection or an uninfected control (not recorded which).

The rearrangement uses TRBV6-2 or TRBV6-3 and TRBJ2-3; 16 nucleotides agree with TRBD2. The germline V gene has CDR1 MNHEY and CDR2 SVGEGT. Trimming cost V 7 bases and J 2 bases; bases outside gene matches: 9. There are 18 residues in the CDR3. In DNA form, the CDR3 reads TGTGCCAGCAAGGGACTAGCGGGAGGGCCCCGCCACACAGATACGCAGTATTTT. This encodes CASKGLAGGPRHTDTQYF.

This chain connects TRBV29-1 to TRBJ1-1; 8 bases are a match to TRBD1. This CDR3 contains 14 residues. Germline CDR1 SQVTM, CDR2 ANQGSEA. The trim removed 5 bases at V and 2 bases at J, leaving 7 bases unmatched. CDR3 nucleotides: TGCAGCGTTTCTCGAGGACAGGGAAACACTGAAGCTTTCTTT. This codes for CSVSRGQGNTEAFF.

Only a few counts were recorded for this clonotype. The chain combines TRBV6-1 with TRBJ2-1; the D gene is possibly TRBD2 (6 bases). V dropped 5 bases and J dropped 5 bases, with 13 bases sitting between them. Per germline, CDR1 MNHNS and CDR2 SASEGT. The CDR3 extends over 14 amino acids. CDR3 DNA: TGTGCCAGCAGTTCGCGGGGAACCGACAATGAGCAGTTCTTC. This sequence encodes CASSSRGTDNEQFF.

This clonotype was found many times. The CDR3 coding sequence is TGTGCCAGCAGTTCGGGACAGAGCTCTAGCTCCTACGAGCAGTACTTC. The encoded protein is CASSSGQSSSSYEQYF. V gene TRBV12-3 or TRBV12-4 combines with J gene TRBJ2-7; 7 nucleotides agree with TRBD1. With 4 bases clipped from V and 0 bases from J, the junction kept 9 bases outside the gene matches. This CDR3 has 16 amino acids.

This clonotype was seen ten or more times. The chain uses TRBV7-2 and TRBJ2-3, with 10 bases aligning to TRBD2. CDR1 is SGHTA and CDR2 is FQGNSA in the germline V gene. Germline trimming cut 7 bases from V and 11 bases from J; bases unmatched to any gene: 15. The CDR3 loop spans 15 amino acids. The CDR3 DNA sequence: TGTGCCAGCACCCCCCGGAGCGGGGGGGGTGTGCTGCAGTATTTT. Translating gives CASTPRSGGGVLQYF.

This clonotype was observed many times. The chain is built from TRBV20-1 and TRBJ2-1; D remains unclear. Trimming removed 3 bases from V and 7 bases from J, with 13 bases in between. The germline gives CDR1 DFQATT, CDR2 SNEGSKA (reference sequence). This CDR3 spans 13 amino acids. The CDR3 spells CSASPPQLNEQFF. CDR3 coding DNA: TGCAGTGCTAGCCCCCCTCAGTTGAATGAGCAGTTCTTC.

Worth noting for this clonotype: A much larger clone differs from this one at a single base, so this may be a read error. The J gene is TRBJ1-6, the V gene TRBV5-5; TRBD1 matches at 7 bases. The CDR3 consists of 13 residues. Per the germline V gene, CDR1 is SGHKS and CDR2 is YYEKEE (reference sequence). The CDR3 protein is CVSSLTGNSPLHF. As DNA, the CDR3 is TGTGTCAGCAGCCTGACAGGGAATTCACCCCTCCACTTT.

This clonotype was seen repeatedly, ten times or more. The V call is TRBV6-4, the J call TRBJ1-2, with no clear D. With 6 bases removed from V and 0 bases from J, the gap between germline ends came to 14 bases. CDR1 and CDR2 (germline): MRHNA, SNTAGT. The CDR3 is 15 amino acids. CDR3 amino acids: CASRASLSANYGYTF. Here the CDR3 DNA reads TGTGCCAGCAGGGCGTCCTTATCAGCTAACTATGGCTACACCTTC.

This clonotype was seen at least ten times. V gene TRBV7-8 combines with J gene TRBJ2-2; D ambiguous. Germline CDR1 reads SGHVS; CDR2 reads FQNEAQ. V gave up 8 bases and J gave up 2 bases, with 9 bases separating them. The CDR3 length is 13 residues. The CDR3 DNA follows: TGTGCCAGCTTTTCGGTAAACACCGGGGAGCTGTTTTTT. This encodes CASFSVNTGELFF.

This clonotype was counted between two and nine times. A read error is possible here, since a much larger clone lies one base away. The gene calls are TRBV5-5 and TRBJ2-3; 8 bases are shared with TRBD1. The CDR3 consists of 15 residues. V lost 4 bases, J lost 4 bases, and 8 bases stayed unmatched. Germline-derived CDR1 and CDR2 are SGHKS and YYEKEE (reference sequence). CDR3 loop: CASSRTGRTPDTQYF. In DNA form, the CDR3 reads TGTGCCAGCAGCAGGACAGGGAGGACCCCAGATACGCAGTATTTT.

This clonotype came up a few times. The V call is TRBV18, the J call TRBJ2-6; D possibly matches TRBD1 or TRBD2 (5 bases each). This CDR3 is built from 16 residues. Germline V gene data show CDR1 as KGHSH and CDR2 as LQKENI. V lost 6 bases, J lost 4 bases, and 16 bases lay in between. The CDR3 bases are TGTGCCAGCTCTCCCTCGGGGACCTCCGGGGCCAACGTCCTGACTTTC. Translating gives CASSPSGTSGANVLTF.

This clonotype was counted many times. V gene TRBV20-1 combines with J gene TRBJ2-3; D ambiguous. Trimming stripped 1 base from V and 1 base from J, with 9 bases between. The CDR3 runs to 14 residues. CDR1 and CDR2 (germline): DFQATT, SNEGSKA (reference sequence). The CDR3 region is CSARGIGGTDTQYF. The CDR3 region has the DNA TGCAGTGCTAGAGGTATCGGAGGCACAGATACGCAGTATTTT.

The V gene is TRBV24-1, the J gene TRBJ2-2; TRBD1 aligns across 10 bases. V was clipped by 1 base and J by 7 bases; unmatched bases: 8. From germline, CDR1 is KGHDR and CDR2 SFDVKD. CDR3 length: 17 residues. The CDR3 DNA reads TGTGCCACCAGTGATTTCGGGACAGGGGCGCGGGTCGGGGAGCTGTTTTTT. Protein: CATSDFGTGARVGELFF.

Only a few counts were recorded for this clonotype. The chain recombines TRBV6-6 with TRBJ2-6, with 7 bases lining up with TRBD1. CDR1 and CDR2 from the germline V gene are MNHNY and SVGAGI (reference sequence). J was trimmed by 0 bases and V by 8 bases; bases with no gene match: 7. The CDR3 sequence is 16 residues long. This CDR3 reads CASVGQIFSGANVLTF. The CDR3 DNA follows: TGTGCCAGCGTGGGACAGATCTTCTCTGGGGCCAACGTCCTGACTTTC.

V usage is TRBV6-6 and J usage is TRBJ1-4; a weak D match, TRBD1 (5 bases). Germline V CDR1 and CDR2: MNHNY, SVGAGI (reference sequence). The CDR3 loop spans 15 amino acids. Between the trimmed V and J ends, which lost 6 bases and 6 bases, there was a span of 17 bases. As DNA, the CDR3 is TGTGCCAGCAGCCCCCCGGCAGGGCGGGATGAAAAACTGTTTTTT. Translation gives CASSPPAGRDEKLFF.

At least ten counts were recorded for this clonotype. CDR3 in DNA: TGTGCCAGCAGCTCCTGGACAGCTGAAAAACTGTTTTTT. Its protein product is CASSSWTAEKLFF. J is TRBJ1-4 and V is TRBV7-9; D is perhaps TRBD1 (6 bases). Germline V gene lookup returns CDR1 SEHNR and CDR2 FQNEAQ (reference sequence). The CDR3 runs 13 residues. Between the trimmed V and J ends, which lost 4 bases and 7 bases, there was a span of 10 bases.

There are a few counts of this clonotype. This chain connects TRBV6-2 or TRBV6-3 to TRBJ2-1; 11 positions match TRBD2. There are 14 residues in the CDR3. Losses at the gene ends were 4 bases for V and 10 bases for J; bases not matched to a gene: 6. The V gene's germline CDR1 is MNHEY and CDR2 SVGEGT. The CDR3 DNA reads as TGTGCCAGCAGTTTTAGCGGGGGGGCCTCAGAGCAGTTCTTC. This encodes CASSFSGGASEQFF.

This clonotype has more than one count but fewer than ten. The genes are TRBV2 and TRBJ2-3; D may match TRBD1 or TRBD2 (5 bases each). The CDR3 has 16 residues. V lost 6 bases to trimming and J lost 0 bases, with 16 bases between them. CDR1 and CDR2 (germline): SNHLY, FYNNEI. CDR3: CASRAWSGQSTDTQYF. For the CDR3, the DNA is TGTGCCAGCAGGGCGTGGTCGGGGCAAAGCACAGATACGCAGTATTTT.

The V call is TRBV5-1, the J call TRBJ2-4; no clear D gene. The CDR3 covers 14 residues. Germline loops: CDR1 SGHRS, CDR2 YFSETQ. Between the trimmed V and J ends, which lost 1 base and 2 bases, there was a span of 7 bases. This CDR3 reads CASSLNRPKNIQYF. CDR3 bases: TGCGCCAGCAGCTTGAACCGTCCCAAAAACATTCAGTACTTC.

This clonotype came up many times. The rearrangement uses TRBV19 and TRBJ2-3; TRBD1 aligns across 10 bases. Trimming at V came to 10 bases and at J to 3 bases, leaving 4 bases not matched to a gene. CDR1 and CDR2 from the germline V gene are LNHDA and SQIVND (reference sequence). The CDR3 covers 13 residues. The CDR3 coding sequence is TGTGCCACCCGGACAGGGGGGACAGATACGCAGTATTTT. Translation gives CATRTGGTDTQYF.

This clonotype appeared many times. The J gene is TRBJ2-3, the V gene TRBV6-1; D not certain. The CDR3 runs to 13 residues. Germline CDR1 MNHNS, CDR2 SASEGT. Trimming pared 11 bases from V and 2 bases from J, leaving 14 bases between. CDR3 sequence (DNA): TGTGCCTGCGCATACGGAATCACAGATACGCAGTATTTT. Translating it yields CACAYGITDTQYF.

The chain joins TRBV20-1 to TRBJ1-6, with 8 bases that match TRBD1. J was trimmed by 8 bases and V by 1 base; bases with no gene match: 7. Germline-derived CDR1 and CDR2 are DFQATT and SNEGSKA (reference sequence). This CDR3 is 15 amino acids long. This CDR3 reads CSARGLTGDYSPLHF. The DNA for the CDR3 is TGCAGTGCTAGAGGATTGACAGGGGATTATTCACCCCTCCACTTT.

This clonotype was detected a few times. The genes are TRBV27 and TRBJ2-7; D uncertain. Trimming removed 2 bases from V and 3 bases from J, with 14 bases in between. CDR1 and CDR2 (germline): MNHEY, SMNVEV (reference sequence). This CDR3 has 15 residues. CDR3 amino acids: CASSLPPVGSYEQYF. The CDR3 DNA reads as TGTGCCAGCAGTTTACCGCCAGTGGGCAGCTACGAGCAGTACTTC.

This clonotype occurred many times. The genes are TRBV11-2 and TRBJ1-6, with 7 bases matching TRBD1. J was trimmed by 9 bases and V by 5 bases; bases with no gene match: 13. The CDR3 extends over 16 amino acids. Germline V gives CDR1 SGHAT, CDR2 FQNNGV. CDR3 sequence reads: CASSGRAGGGGSPLHF. The CDR3 DNA follows: TGTGCCAGCAGCGGACGGGCAGGGGGAGGCGGTTCACCCCTCCACTTT.

The rearrangement uses TRBV20-1 and TRBJ1-4, with 10 bases aligning to TRBD1. The CDR3 loop spans 15 amino acids. Looked up from germline, CDR1 is DFQATT and CDR2 is SNEGSKA (reference sequence). V shed 4 bases, J shed 7 bases, and the junction held 9 bases outside the gene matches. CDR3 loop: CSATQGGTGVEKLFF. CDR3 coding DNA: TGCAGTGCTACCCAAGGGGGGACAGGGGTTGAAAAACTGTTTTTT.

This clonotype came up a few times. The rearrangement joins TRBV5-5 to TRBJ1-1; 8 bases are a match to TRBD1. The CDR3 runs 15 residues. Per germline, CDR1 SGHKS and CDR2 YYEKEE (reference sequence). The trim removed 1 base at V and 3 bases at J, leaving 5 bases unmatched. The DNA for the CDR3 is TGTGCCAGCAGCTTGAGGCAGGGGGCTGACACTGAAGCTTTCTTT. Its translation is CASSLRQGADTEAFF.

This clonotype has at least ten counts. The chain combines TRBV7-8 with TRBJ1-6, with D unclear. Germline values: CDR1 SGHVS, CDR2 FQNEAQ. The length of the CDR3 is 18 residues. V was shortened by 0 bases and J by 0 bases, with 12 bases between the two germline ends. The CDR3 DNA reads TGTGCCAGCAGCTTAGCGGCCGGCAGAAGCTCCTATAATTCACCCCTCCACTTT. Protein: CASSLAAGRSSYNSPLHF.

This clonotype appeared many times. The rearrangement links TRBV19 to TRBJ2-2; D remains ambiguous. The CDR3 spans 15 residues. V was pared by 7 bases and J by 4 bases, with 16 bases between. Per germline, CDR1 LNHDA and CDR2 SQIVND (reference sequence). DNA for the CDR3: TGTGCCAGTAAAGGGCTGGGCGTTCCCACCGGGGAGCTGTTTTTT. Protein product: CASKGLGVPTGELFF.

V and J are TRBV5-4 and TRBJ2-4; 9 positions match TRBD1. CDR1 and CDR2 from the germline V gene are SGHNT and YYREEE (reference sequence). With 0 bases clipped from V and 2 bases from J, the junction kept 3 bases outside the gene matches. The CDR3 covers 16 residues. The CDR3 nucleotides read TGTGCCAGCAGCTTGGTAGGGACAGGGACCAAAAACATTCAGTACTTC. Protein: CASSLVGTGTKNIQYF.

This clonotype has a count of ten or more. The chain couples TRBV3-1 to TRBJ2-6; no reliable D call. Per the germline V gene, CDR1 is LGHDT and CDR2 is YNNKEL (reference sequence). The CDR3 is 16 residues long. The V end was cut by 0 bases, the J end by 0 bases, with 6 bases between. The CDR3 loop is CASSQDMVSGANVLTF. In nucleotides, the CDR3 is TGTGCCAGCAGCCAAGATATGGTCTCTGGGGCCAACGTCCTGACTTTC.